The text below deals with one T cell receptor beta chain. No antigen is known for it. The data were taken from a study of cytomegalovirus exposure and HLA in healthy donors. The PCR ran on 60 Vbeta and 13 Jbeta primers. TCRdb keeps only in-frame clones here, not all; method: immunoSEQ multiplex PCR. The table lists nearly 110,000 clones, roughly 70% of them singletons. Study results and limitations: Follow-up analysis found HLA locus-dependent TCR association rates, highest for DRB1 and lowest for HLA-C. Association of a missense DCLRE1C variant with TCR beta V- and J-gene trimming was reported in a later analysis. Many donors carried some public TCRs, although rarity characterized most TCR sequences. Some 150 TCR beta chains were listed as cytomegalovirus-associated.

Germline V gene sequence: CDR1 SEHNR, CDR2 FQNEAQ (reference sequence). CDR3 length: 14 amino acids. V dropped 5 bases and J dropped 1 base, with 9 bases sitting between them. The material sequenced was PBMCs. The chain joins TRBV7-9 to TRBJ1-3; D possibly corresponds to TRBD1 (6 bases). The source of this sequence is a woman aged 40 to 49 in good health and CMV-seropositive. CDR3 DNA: TGTGCCAGCAGCCTGGGGACATCTGGAAACACCATATATTTT. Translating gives CASSLGTSGNTIYF.